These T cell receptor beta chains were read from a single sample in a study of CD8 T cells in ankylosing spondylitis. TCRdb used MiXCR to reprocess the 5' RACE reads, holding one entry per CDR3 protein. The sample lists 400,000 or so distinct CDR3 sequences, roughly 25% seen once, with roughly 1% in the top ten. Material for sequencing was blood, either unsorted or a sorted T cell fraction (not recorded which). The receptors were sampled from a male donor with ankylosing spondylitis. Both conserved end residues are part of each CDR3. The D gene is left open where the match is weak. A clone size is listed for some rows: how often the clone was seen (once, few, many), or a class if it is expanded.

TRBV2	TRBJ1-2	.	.	CASSGRGIDYGYTF	TGTGCCAGCAGTGGCCGGGGTATTGACTATGGCTACACCTTC
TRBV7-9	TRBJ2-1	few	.	CASSPQAGTIEQFF	TGTGCCAGCAGCCCCCAAGCGGGCACAATTGAGCAGTTCTTC
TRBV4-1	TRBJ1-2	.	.	CASSQDLQLMGYTF	TGCGCCAGCAGCCAAGATCTTCAGCTTATGGGCTACACCTTC
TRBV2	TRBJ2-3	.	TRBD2	CASNGVAGPTDTQYF	TGTGCCAGCAACGGAGTAGCGGGGCCCACAGATACGCAGTATTTT
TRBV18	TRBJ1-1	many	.	CASSPGVNTEAFF	TGTGCCAGCTCACCAGGGGTAAACACTGAAGCTTTCTTT
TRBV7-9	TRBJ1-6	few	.	CASSPPGYNSPLHF	TGTGCCAGCAGCCCGCCGGGTTATAATTCACCCCTCCACTTT
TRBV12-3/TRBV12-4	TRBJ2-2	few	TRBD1	CASRGQEETGELFF	TGTGCCAGCAGGGGACAGGAAGAGACCGGGGAGCTGTTTTTT
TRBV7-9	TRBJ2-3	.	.	CASSFSGSSTDTQYF	TGTGCCAGCAGCTTCTCGGGATCTAGCACAGATACGCAGTATTTT
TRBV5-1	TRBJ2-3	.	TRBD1	CATQDRGTDTQYF	TGCGCCACCCAGGACAGGGGAACAGATACGCAGTATTTT
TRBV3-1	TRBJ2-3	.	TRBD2	CASSPRVGRAWTDTQYF	TGTGCCAGCAGCCCGAGGGTCGGGAGGGCCTGGACAGATACGCAGTATTTT
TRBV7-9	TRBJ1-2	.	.	CASSLGTLRANYGYTF	TGTGCCAGCAGCCTCGGGACGCTCCGGGCTAACTATGGCTACACCTTC
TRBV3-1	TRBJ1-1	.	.	CASSQEGGGFAEAFF	TGTGCCAGCAGCCAAGAGGGCGGGGGCTTCGCTGAAGCTTTCTTT
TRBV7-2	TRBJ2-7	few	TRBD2	CASSLRMKSGRGYEQYF	TGTGCCAGCAGCTTGAGAATGAAGAGCGGGAGGGGGTACGAGCAGTACTTC
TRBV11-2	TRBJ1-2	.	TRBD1	CASSYQRQGAWGYTF	TGTGCCAGCAGCTACCAAAGACAGGGGGCGTGGGGCTACACCTTC
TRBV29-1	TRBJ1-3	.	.	CSVEARGNTIYF	TGCAGCGTTGAAGCCAGAGGAAACACCATATATTTT
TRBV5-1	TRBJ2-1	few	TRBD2	CASSSRGSGDEQFF	TGCGCCAGCAGCTCCCGGGGTAGCGGGGATGAGCAGTTCTTC
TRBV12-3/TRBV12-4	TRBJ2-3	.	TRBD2	CATSIGGGADTQYF	TGTGCCACTAGTATTGGGGGAGGGGCAGATACGCAGTATTTT
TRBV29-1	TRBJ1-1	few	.	CSVEADQKTEAFF	TGCAGCGTTGAGGCCGACCAGAAGACTGAAGCTTTCTTT
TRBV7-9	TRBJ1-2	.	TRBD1	CASSRDRVFVEGYTF	TGTGCCAGCAGCCGGGACAGGGTATTCGTGGAAGGCTACACCTTC
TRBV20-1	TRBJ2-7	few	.	CSARALQGIYEQYF	TGCAGTGCTAGAGCTTTACAGGGCATCTACGAGCAGTACTTC
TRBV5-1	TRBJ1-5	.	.	CASSCDQPQHF	TGCGCCAGCAGCTGTGATCAGCCCCAGCATTTT
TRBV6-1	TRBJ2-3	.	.	CASSRLVRDTQYF	TGTGCCAGCAGCAGACTAGTTCGGGATACGCAGTATTTT
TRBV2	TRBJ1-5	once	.	CASTGLRAGGNQPQHF	TGTGCCAGCACTGGGCTACGGGCCGGCGGCAATCAGCCCCAGCATTTT
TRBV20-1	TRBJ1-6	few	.	CSVPRGLPRPLHF	TGCAGTGTCCCGAGGGGACTCCCGAGACCCCTCCACTTT
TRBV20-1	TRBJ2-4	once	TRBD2	CSASSGELAKNIQYF	TGCAGTGCTAGCAGCGGGGAATTAGCCAAAAACATTCAGTACTTC
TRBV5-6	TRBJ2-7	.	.	CASSLGRVGKHYEQYF	TGTGCCAGCAGCTTGGGTCGCGTGGGAAAACACTACGAGCAGTACTTC
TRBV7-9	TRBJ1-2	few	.	CASSSPGQSVGGYTF	TGTGCCAGCAGCTCCCCCGGACAGTCGGTCGGTGGCTACACCTTC
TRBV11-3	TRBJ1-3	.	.	CASSSPGRSSGNTIYF	TGTGCCAGCAGCTCACCAGGACGGAGCTCTGGAAACACCATATATTTT
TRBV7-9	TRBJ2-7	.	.	CASSLDYPGAYEQYF	TGTGCCAGCAGCTTAGACTATCCGGGGGCCTACGAGCAGTACTTC
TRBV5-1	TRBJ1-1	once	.	CASSPGGVLNTEAFF	TGCGCCAGCAGCCCTGGGGGGGTTCTGAACACTGAAGCTTTCTTT
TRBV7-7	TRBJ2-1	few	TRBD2	CASSPLPGGALYNEQFF	TGTGCCAGCAGCCCCCTCCCGGGGGGGGCCCTATACAATGAGCAGTTCTTC
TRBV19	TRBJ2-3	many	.	CASSATDTQYF	TGTGCCAGTAGTGCAACAGATACGCAGTATTTT
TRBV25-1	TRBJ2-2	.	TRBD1	CASSLPSGQGAGGGGELFF	TGTGCCAGCAGTCTCCCCTCGGGACAGGGGGCCGGGGGCGGCGGGGAGCTGTTTTTT
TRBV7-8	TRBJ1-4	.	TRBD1	CASSPGGPTNEKLFF	TGTGCCAGCAGCCCAGGGGGCCCAACTAATGAAAAACTGTTTTTT
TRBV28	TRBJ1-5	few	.	CASSPVGSNQPQHF	TGTGCCAGCAGCCCTGTGGGCTCCAATCAGCCCCAGCATTTT
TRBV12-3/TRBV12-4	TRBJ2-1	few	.	CASSLAVGLSNEQFF	TGTGCCAGCAGTTTAGCGGTGGGTTTATCCAATGAGCAGTTCTTC
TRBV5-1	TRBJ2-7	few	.	CASSLAGEGSSKQYF	TGCGCCAGCAGCTTGGCCGGGGAAGGGTCATCGAAGCAGTACTTC
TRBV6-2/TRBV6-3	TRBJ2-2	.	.	CASKDGLPNTGELFF	TGTGCCAGCAAAGACGGACTCCCGAACACCGGGGAGCTGTTTTTT
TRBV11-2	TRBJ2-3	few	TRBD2	CASSYSGRADTQYF	TGTGCCAGCAGCTATAGCGGGAGAGCAGATACGCAGTATTTT
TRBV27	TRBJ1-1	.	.	CASSLQEDTEAFF	TGTGCCAGCAGTTTGCAGGAGGACACTGAAGCTTTCTTT
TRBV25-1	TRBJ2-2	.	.	CASQLWSNTGELFF	TGTGCCAGCCAGCTTTGGTCGAACACCGGGGAGCTGTTTTTT
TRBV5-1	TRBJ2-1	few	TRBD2	CASSLYSGRSGNEQFF	TGCGCCAGCAGCTTATATAGCGGGAGATCCGGCAATGAGCAGTTCTTC
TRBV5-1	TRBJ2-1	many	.	CASSLRLAYNEQFF	TGCGCCAGCAGCTTGCGACTAGCCTACAATGAGCAGTTCTTC
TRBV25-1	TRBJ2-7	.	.	CASSEGTPYEQYF	TGTGCCAGCAGTGAAGGGACACCCTACGAGCAGTACTTC
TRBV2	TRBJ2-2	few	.	CASGGIRTGELFF	TGTGCCAGTGGCGGAATTAGAACCGGGGAGCTGTTTTTT
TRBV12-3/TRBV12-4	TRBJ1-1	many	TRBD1	CASSRQGGTEAFF	TGTGCCAGCAGCCGACAGGGAGGCACTGAAGCTTTCTTT
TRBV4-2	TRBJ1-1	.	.	CASSQTGQDSEAFF	TGTGCCAGCAGCCAAACCGGACAAGACAGTGAAGCTTTCTTT
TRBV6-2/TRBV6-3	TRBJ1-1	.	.	CASSYAKERGAFF	TGTGCCAGCAGTTACGCAAAGGAAAGGGGGGCTTTCTTT
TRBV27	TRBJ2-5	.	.	CASGRGGTEKTQYF	TGTGCCAGCGGTAGGGGGGGTACTGAGAAGACCCAGTACTTC
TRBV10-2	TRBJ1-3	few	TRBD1	CASNAGQGDDGNTIYF	TGCGCCAGCAACGCGGGACAGGGAGACGATGGAAACACCATATATTTT
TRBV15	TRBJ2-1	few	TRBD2	CATSRVPSGSIDYNEQFF	TGTGCCACCAGCAGAGTGCCTAGCGGGAGTATTGACTACAATGAGCAGTTCTTC
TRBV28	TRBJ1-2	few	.	CASSLEGRIYGYTF	TGTGCCAGCAGTTTAGAGGGCAGGATCTATGGCTACACCTTC
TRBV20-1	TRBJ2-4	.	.	CSARRLTQLAKNIQYF	TGCAGTGCTAGACGACTAACTCAACTAGCCAAAAACATTCAGTACTTC
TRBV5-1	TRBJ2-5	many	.	CASSLNTQETQYF	TGCGCCAGCAGCTTGAACACCCAAGAGACCCAGTACTTC